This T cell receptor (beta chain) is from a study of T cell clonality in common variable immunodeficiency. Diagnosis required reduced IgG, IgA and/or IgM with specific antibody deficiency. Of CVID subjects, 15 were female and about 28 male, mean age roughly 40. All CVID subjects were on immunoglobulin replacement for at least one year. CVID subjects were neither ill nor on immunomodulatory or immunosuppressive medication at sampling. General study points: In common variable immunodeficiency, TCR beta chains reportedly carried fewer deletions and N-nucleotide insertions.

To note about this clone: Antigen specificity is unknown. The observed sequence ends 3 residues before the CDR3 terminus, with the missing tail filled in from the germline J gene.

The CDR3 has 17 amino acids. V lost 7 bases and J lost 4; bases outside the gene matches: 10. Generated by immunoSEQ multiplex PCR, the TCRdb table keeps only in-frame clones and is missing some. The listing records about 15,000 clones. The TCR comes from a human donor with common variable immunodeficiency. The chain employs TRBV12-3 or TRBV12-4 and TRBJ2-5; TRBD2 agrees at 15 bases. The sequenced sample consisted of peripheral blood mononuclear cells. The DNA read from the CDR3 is TGTGCCAGCAACCCGGGACTAGCGGGGGGCCTGGGAGAGACC. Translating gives CASNPGLAGGLGET. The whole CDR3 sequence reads CASNPGLAGGLGETQYF.